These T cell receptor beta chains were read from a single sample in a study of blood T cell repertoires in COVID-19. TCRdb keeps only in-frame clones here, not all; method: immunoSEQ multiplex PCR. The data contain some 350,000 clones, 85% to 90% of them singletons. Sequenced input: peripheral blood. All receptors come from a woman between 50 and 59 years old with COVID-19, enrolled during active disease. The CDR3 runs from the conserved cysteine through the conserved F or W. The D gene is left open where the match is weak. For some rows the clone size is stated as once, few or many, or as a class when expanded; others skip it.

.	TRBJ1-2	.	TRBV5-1	CASSLGRELNGYTF	TGCGCCAGCAGCCTAGGACGGGAGTTAAATGGCTACACCTTC
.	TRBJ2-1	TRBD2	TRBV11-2	CASSLQRDVYNEQFF	TGTGCCAGCAGCTTACAGCGGGACGTCTACAATGAGCAGTTCTTC
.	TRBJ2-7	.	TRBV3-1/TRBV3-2	CASSQVTGCSAVQYF	TGTGCCAGCAGCCAAGTTACAGGGTGTTCAGCTGTGCAGTACTTC
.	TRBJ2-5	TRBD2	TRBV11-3	CASSDRGEGQTQYF	TGTGCCAGCAGCGACCGGGGGGAGGGTCAGACCCAGTACTTC
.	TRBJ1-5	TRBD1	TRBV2	CASSLTGGTQPQHF	TGTGCCAGCAGCCTGACAGGGGGCACTCAGCCCCAGCATTTT
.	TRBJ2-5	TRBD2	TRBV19	CASSPRLAGPQETQYF	TGTGCCAGTAGCCCCCGGCTAGCGGGACCCCAAGAGACCCAGTACTTC
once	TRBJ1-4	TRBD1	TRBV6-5	CASSSRDRTNEKLFF	TGTGCCAGCAGTTCCCGGGACAGAACTAATGAAAAACTGTTTTTT
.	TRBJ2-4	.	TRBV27	CASSFFRDGGAKNIQYF	TGTGCCAGCAGTTTCTTCCGGGACGGAGGGGCCAAAAACATTCAGTACTTC
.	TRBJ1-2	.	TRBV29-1	CSVEDQAGIEGYTF	TGCAGCGTTGAAGATCAGGCAGGGATTGAGGGCTACACCTTC
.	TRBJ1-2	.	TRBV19	CASSIGTRGRASNYGYTF	TGTGCCAGTAGTATAGGCACAAGGGGCCGCGCTTCTAACTATGGCTACACCTTC
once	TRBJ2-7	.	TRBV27	CASSHHLRAFESSYEQYF	TGTGCCAGCAGCCATCACCTGAGGGCGTTCGAAAGCTCCTACGAGCAGTACTTC
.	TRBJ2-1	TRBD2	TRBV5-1	CASSYGTSGGYNEQFF	TGCGCCAGCAGCTACGGGACTAGCGGGGGCTACAATGAGCAGTTCTTC
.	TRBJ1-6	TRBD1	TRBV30	CASRQGRNSPLHF	TGTGCCTCAAGACAGGGCCGAAATTCACCCCTCCACTTT
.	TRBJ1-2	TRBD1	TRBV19	CASSIPRTGSGGYTF	TGTGCCAGTAGTATCCCCCGGACAGGGTCAGGTGGCTACACCTTC
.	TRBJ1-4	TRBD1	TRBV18	CASSPDRGLVNEKLFF	TGTGCCAGCTCACCCGACAGGGGGCTTGTTAATGAAAAACTGTTTTTT
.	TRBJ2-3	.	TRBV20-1	CSASQYRDWGTDTQYF	TGCAGTGCTAGTCAATACCGGGACTGGGGCACAGATACGCAGTATTTT
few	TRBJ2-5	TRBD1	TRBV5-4	CASSLGAGGYLPPQETQYF	TGTGCCAGCAGCTTAGGGGCAGGGGGCTATCTTCCCCCCCAAGAGACCCAGTACTTC
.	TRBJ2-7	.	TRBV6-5	CASSLRHAGSYEQYF	TGTGCCAGCAGTTTACGCCATGCCGGCTCCTACGAGCAGTACTTC
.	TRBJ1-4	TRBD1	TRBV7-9	CASSSSLGQGTNEKLFF	TGTGCCAGCAGTTCCTCCCTTGGACAGGGAACTAATGAAAAACTGTTTTTT
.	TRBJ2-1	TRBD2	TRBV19	CATGLAGDKSSYNEQFF	TGTGCCACCGGACTAGCGGGGGATAAGAGCTCCTACAATGAGCAGTTCTTC
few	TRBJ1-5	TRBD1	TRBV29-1	CSVSTGANSNQPQHF	TGCAGCGTGTCCACAGGGGCAAATAGCAATCAGCCCCAGCATTTT
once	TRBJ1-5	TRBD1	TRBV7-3	CASSLTAGQGSGAQHF	TGTGCCAGCAGCCTCACCGCCGGACAGGGGTCGGGCGCCCAGCATTTT
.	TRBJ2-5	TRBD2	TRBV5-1	CASSLDLAGGSETQYF	TGCGCCAGCAGCTTGGATCTAGCGGGAGGGTCAGAGACCCAGTACTTC
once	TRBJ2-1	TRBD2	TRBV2	CASNGLARYNEQFF	TGTGCCAGCAACGGACTAGCGAGATACAATGAGCAGTTCTTC
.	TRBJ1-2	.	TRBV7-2	CASSLVPRGFYGYTF	TGTGCCAGCAGCTTAGTACCTAGAGGGTTCTATGGCTACACCTTC
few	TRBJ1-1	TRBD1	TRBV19	CASSKRDRDGINAEAFF	TGTGCCAGTAGTAAACGGGACAGGGACGGGATTAACGCTGAAGCTTTCTTT
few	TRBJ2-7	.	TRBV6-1	CASSETMYEQYF	TGTGCCAGCAGTGAAACTATGTACGAGCAGTACTTC
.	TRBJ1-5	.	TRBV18	CASQTGGASNQPQHF	TGTGCCAGCCAGACGGGGGGGGCGTCGAATCAGCCCCAGCATTTT
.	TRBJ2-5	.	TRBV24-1	CATSDSGQVDQETQYF	TGTGCCACCAGTGACTCAGGGCAGGTAGACCAAGAGACCCAGTACTTC
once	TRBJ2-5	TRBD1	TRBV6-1	CASSEVRGQGLHLPETQYF	TGTGCCAGCAGTGAAGTTCGAGGACAGGGGTTGCACTTACCAGAGACCCAGTACTTC
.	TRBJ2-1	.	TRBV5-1	CASSLAQGNEQFF	TGCGCCAGCAGCTTGGCTCAGGGGAATGAGCAGTTCTTC
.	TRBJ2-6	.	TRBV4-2	CASSQASSSGANVLTF	TGTGCCAGCAGCCAAGCTAGTAGCTCTGGGGCCAACGTCCTGACTTTC
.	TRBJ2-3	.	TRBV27	CASSPTPRGTQYF	TGTGCCAGCAGTCCTACTCCGAGGGGGACGCAGTATTTT
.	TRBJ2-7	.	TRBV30	CAWSVTGEQYF	TGTGCCTGGAGTGTAACCGGCGAGCAGTACTTC
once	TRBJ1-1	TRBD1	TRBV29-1	CSALTGWVNTEAFF	TGCAGCGCCCTGACAGGGTGGGTAAACACTGAAGCTTTCTTT
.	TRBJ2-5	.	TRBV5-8	CASGGRAPRETQYF	TGTGCCAGCGGTGGGCGGGCCCCACGGGAGACCCAGTACTTC
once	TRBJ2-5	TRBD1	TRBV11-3	CASSLGAGGRETQYF	TGTGCCAGCAGCTTAGGAGCAGGGGGTCGAGAGACCCAGTACTTC
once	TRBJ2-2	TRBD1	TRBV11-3	CASSLGGQGAGELFF	TGTGCCAGCAGCTTAGGTGGACAGGGCGCCGGGGAGCTGTTTTTT
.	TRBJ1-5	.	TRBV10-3	CAISAGFNQPQHF	TGTGCCATCAGTGCAGGGTTCAATCAGCCCCAGCATTTT
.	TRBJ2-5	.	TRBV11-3	CASSLIRGETQYF	TGTGCCAGCAGCTTAATAAGGGGGGAGACCCAGTACTTC
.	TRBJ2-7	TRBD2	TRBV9	CASSLGTSGITPAREQYF	TGTGCCAGCAGCCTAGGGACTAGCGGGATTACCCCTGCGAGGGAGCAGTACTTC
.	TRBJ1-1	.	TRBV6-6	CASSSRVAGDTEAFF	TGTGCCAGCAGTTCCAGGGTTGCGGGAGACACTGAAGCTTTCTTT
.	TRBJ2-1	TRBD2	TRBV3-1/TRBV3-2	CASSPLAREVAVYNEQFF	TGTGCCAGCAGCCCACTAGCCCGGGAGGTCGCCGTATACAATGAGCAGTTCTTC
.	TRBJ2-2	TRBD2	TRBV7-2	CASSLGLAGGVGELFF	TGTGCCAGCAGCTTGGGACTAGCGGGAGGGGTCGGGGAGCTGTTTTTT
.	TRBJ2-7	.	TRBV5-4	CASSYQTGAYEQYF	TGTGCCAGCAGCTACCAGACGGGGGCCTACGAGCAGTACTTC
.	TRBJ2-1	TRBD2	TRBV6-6	CASSATGTSLANEQFF	TGTGCCAGCAGTGCAACCGGGACTAGCTTAGCCAATGAGCAGTTCTTC